Shown below are 5 T cell receptor beta chains from a single sample sequenced in a study of blood T cells in healthy people across ages. A second PCR, run for about 6 to 12 cycles, used a sample-barcoded 5' primer plus a J-beta primer mix. In TCRdb, the 5' RACE reads were re-called with MiXCR into one record per CDR3 protein. The sample holds approximately 810,000 distinct CDR3 sequences, around 30% seen once. Sequenced input: blood. These receptors all stem from a woman aged 80 or over in good health.

This clonotype has just a few counts. The V gene is TRBV11-2, the J gene TRBJ2-3; D gene ambiguous. Trimming removed 4 bases from V and 0 bases from J, with 14 bases in between. CDR3 length: 16 residues. Germline assignment: CDR1 SGHAT and CDR2 FQNNGV. CDR3: CASSSRVGLSTDTQYF. In nucleotides, the CDR3 is TGTGCCAGCAGCTCACGGGTGGGTTTAAGCACAGATACGCAGTATTTT.

Only a few counts were recorded for this clonotype. V usage is TRBV7-6 and J usage is TRBJ2-3, with TRBD2 matching 7 bases. V was pared by 0 bases and J by 1 base, with 10 bases of the junction left unmatched. The CDR3 has 18 amino acids. CDR1 is SGHVS, CDR2 FNYEAQ, per germline. The CDR3 DNA is TGTGCCAGCAGCTTAGCAATCAGCGGGGCCCCTCGCACAGATACGCAGTATTTT. It is translated as CASSLAISGAPRTDTQYF.

This clonotype has a handful of counts. The chain joins TRBV9 to TRBJ2-4, with 7 bases lining up with TRBD2. Losses at the gene ends were 4 bases for V and 0 bases for J; bases not matched to a gene: 10. There are 17 residues in the CDR3. Germline V gene data show CDR1 as SGDLS and CDR2 as YYNGEE. CDR3 bases: TGTGCCAGCAGCCCCCCCTCCGGGAGGCTAGCCAAAAACATTCAGTACTTC. It translates to CASSPPSGRLAKNIQYF.

This clonotype occurred a few times. The chain joins TRBV10-1 to TRBJ2-7; 10 bases line up with TRBD1. The CDR3 has 16 amino acids. V was clipped by 2 bases and J by 1 base; unmatched bases: 5. Germline V CDR1 and CDR2: WNHNN, SYGVQD (reference sequence). CDR3 amino acids: CASSEVAGQGSYEQYF. CDR3 bases: TGCGCCAGCAGTGAGGTGGCGGGACAGGGGTCCTACGAGCAGTACTTC.

This clonotype was counted many times. This chain links TRBV7-2 with TRBJ1-6; no firm D call. The CDR3 covers 14 residues. Deletions cut 6 bases from V and 13 bases from J, with 19 bases between. Germline V CDR1 and CDR2: SGHTA, FQGNSA. The CDR3 sequence: CASRTDGSIRPLHF. CDR3 DNA: TGTGCCAGCAGAACCGACGGCAGTATTAGGCCCCTCCACTTT.